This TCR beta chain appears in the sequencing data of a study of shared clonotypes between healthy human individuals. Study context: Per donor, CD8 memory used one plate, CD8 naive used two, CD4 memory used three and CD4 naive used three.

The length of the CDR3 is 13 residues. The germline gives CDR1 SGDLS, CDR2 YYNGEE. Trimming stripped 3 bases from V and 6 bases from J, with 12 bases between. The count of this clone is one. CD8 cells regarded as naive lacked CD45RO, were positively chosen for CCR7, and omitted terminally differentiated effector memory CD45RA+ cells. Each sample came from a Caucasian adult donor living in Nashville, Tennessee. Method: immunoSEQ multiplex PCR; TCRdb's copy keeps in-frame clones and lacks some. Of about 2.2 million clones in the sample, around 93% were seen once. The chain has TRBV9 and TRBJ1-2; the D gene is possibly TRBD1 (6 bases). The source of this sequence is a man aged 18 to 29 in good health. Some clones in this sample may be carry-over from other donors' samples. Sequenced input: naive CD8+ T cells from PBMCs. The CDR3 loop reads CASSDYTGNGYTF. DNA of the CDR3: TGTGCCAGCAGCGATTATACAGGGAATGGCTACACCTTC.